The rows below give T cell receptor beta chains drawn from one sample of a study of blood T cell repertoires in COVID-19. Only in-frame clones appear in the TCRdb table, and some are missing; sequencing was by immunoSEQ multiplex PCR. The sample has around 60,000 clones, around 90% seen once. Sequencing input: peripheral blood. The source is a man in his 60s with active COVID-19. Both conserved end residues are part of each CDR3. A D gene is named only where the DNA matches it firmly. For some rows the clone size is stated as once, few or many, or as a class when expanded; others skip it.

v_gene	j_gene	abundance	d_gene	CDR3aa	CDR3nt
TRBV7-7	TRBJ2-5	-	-	CASSTSGWVGQETQYF	TGTGCTAGCAGCACCTCAGGGTGGGTTGGCCAAGAGACCCAGTACTTC
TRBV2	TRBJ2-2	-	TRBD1	CASKPRQGSTGELFF	TGTGCCAGCAAACCGCGACAGGGTTCCACCGGGGAGCTGTTTTTT
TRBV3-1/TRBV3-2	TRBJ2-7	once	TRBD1	CASSQDRFINRDRTYEQYF	TGTGCCAGCAGCCAAGACCGGTTTATAAACCGGGACAGAACCTACGAGCAGTACTTC
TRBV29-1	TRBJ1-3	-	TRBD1	CSASYRGDTIYF	TGCAGCGCCTCTTACAGGGGGGACACCATATATTTT
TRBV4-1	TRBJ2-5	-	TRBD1	CASSQHPTGGETQYF	TGCGCCAGCAGCCAACACCCGACAGGGGGGGAGACCCAGTACTTC
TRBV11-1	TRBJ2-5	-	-	CASSLTQGGGPDF	TGTGCCAGCAGCTTAACTCAGGGTGGCGGTCCGGACTTC
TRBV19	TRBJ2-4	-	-	CASSHTQDYKNIQYF	TGTGCCAGTAGTCATACCCAGGATTACAAAAACATTCAGTACTTC
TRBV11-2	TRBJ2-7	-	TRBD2	CASSAGLAGNSEQYF	TGTGCCAGCAGCGCGGGACTAGCGGGAAATAGCGAGCAGTACTTC
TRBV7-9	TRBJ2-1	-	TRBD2	CASSLGHSGTRAEQFF	TGTGCCAGCAGCTTAGGACACTCCGGGACTAGAGCTGAGCAGTTCTTC
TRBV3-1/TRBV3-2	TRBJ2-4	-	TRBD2	CASSQGLAGVAKNIQYF	TGTGCCAGCAGCCAGGGACTAGCGGGGGTAGCCAAAAACATTCAGTACTTC
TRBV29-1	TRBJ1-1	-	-	CSVSDLNTEAFF	TGCAGCGTGAGCGACCTGAACACTGAAGCTTTCTTT
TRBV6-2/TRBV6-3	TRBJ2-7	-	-	CASSYRDFYEQYF	TGTGCCAGCAGTTACAGGGACTTTTACGAGCAGTACTTC
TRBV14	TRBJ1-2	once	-	CASSQGASSLPYGYTF	TGTGCCAGCAGCCAAGGGGCCTCATCTTTACCCTATGGCTACACCTTC
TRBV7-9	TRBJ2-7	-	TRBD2	CASSLGEGTHEQYF	TGTGCCAGCAGCTTAGGGGAGGGAACCCACGAGCAGTACTTC
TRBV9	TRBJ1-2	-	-	CASSVSTGSEGYTF	TGTGCCAGCAGCGTGAGTACCGGGAGCGAAGGCTACACCTTC
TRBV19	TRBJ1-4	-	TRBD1	CASSYRGNEKLFF	TGTGCCAGTAGTTACAGGGGAAACGAAAAACTGTTTTTT
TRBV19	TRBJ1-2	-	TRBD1	CASTLMGDRGKYGYTF	TGTGCCAGTACCTTGATGGGGGACAGGGGGAAGTATGGCTACACCTTC
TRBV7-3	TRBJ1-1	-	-	CASSSQGFGTEAFF	TGTGCCAGCAGCTCTCAGGGCTTTGGGACTGAAGCTTTCTTT
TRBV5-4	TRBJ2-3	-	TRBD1	CASSLEDRGYTDTQYF	TGTGCCAGCAGCTTGGAGGACAGGGGGTACACAGATACGCAGTATTTT
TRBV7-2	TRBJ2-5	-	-	CASSYSGVIRVQETQYF	TGTGCCAGCAGTTATAGTGGAGTTATCAGAGTCCAAGAGACCCAGTACTTC
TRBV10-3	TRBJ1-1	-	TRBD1	CAIMEDRGTEVFF	TGTGCCATCATGGAGGACAGGGGTACTGAAGTTTTCTTT
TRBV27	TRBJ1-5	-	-	CASSPEGGVSIYNQPQHF	TGTGCCAGCAGCCCTGAGGGAGGGGTCTCGATCTACAATCAGCCCCAGCATTTT
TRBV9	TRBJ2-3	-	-	CASSVGARTDTQYF	TGTGCCAGCAGCGTAGGGGCCCGCACAGATACGCAGTATTTT
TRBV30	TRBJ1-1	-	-	CAWSVLEGNQAFF	TGTGCCTGGAGTGTACTTGAGGGCAACCAAGCTTTCTTT
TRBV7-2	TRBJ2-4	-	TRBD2	CASSLVTSGWGAKNIQYF	TGTGCCAGCAGCTTGGTGACTAGCGGGTGGGGGGCCAAAAACATTCAGTACTTC
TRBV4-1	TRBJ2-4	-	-	CASSQDWGESKNIQYF	TGCGCCAGCAGCCAAGATTGGGGGGAGAGCAAAAACATTCAGTACTTC
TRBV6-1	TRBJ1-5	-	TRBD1	CASSEGDRGYSNQPQHF	TGTGCCAGCAGTGAAGGGGACAGGGGCTATAGCAATCAGCCCCAGCATTTT
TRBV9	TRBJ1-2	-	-	CASSVAAQGDGYTF	TGTGCCAGCAGCGTAGCAGCACAGGGCGATGGCTACACCTTC
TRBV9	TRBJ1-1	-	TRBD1	CASSPRQGPVNTEAFF	TGTGCCAGCAGCCCAAGACAGGGGCCAGTGAACACTGAAGCTTTCTTT
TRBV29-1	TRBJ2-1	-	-	CSVSRYNEQFF	TGCAGCGTTTCCAGATACAATGAGCAGTTCTTC
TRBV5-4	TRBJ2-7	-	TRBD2	CASTSGIPPYEQYF	TGTGCCAGTACAAGCGGGATCCCCCCCTACGAGCAGTACTTC
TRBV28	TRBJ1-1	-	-	CASSTGIRMLNTEAFF	TGTGCCAGCAGTACCGGGATTAGGATGTTGAACACTGAAGCTTTCTTT
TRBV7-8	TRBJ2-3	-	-	CASSLYASTDTQYF	TGTGCCAGCAGCCTCTATGCTAGCACAGATACGCAGTATTTT
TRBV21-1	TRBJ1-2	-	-	CASSKGLPGGCGYTF	TGTGCCAGCAGCAAAGGGCTTCCAGGGGGCTGTGGCTACACCTTC
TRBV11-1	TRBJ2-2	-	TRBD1	CASRDRGRSGELFF	TGTGCCAGCAGGGACAGGGGGCGGTCCGGGGAGCTGTTTTTT